Shown below are 2 T cell receptor beta chains from a single sample sequenced in a study of human T cells and chemical hapten exposure. TCRdb processed the RACE reads anew with MiXCR; each CDR3 protein has one entry. The table includes 380,000 or so distinct CDR3 sequences, about 4.4% detected once. Sample time point: patch test 1, 2 weeks after DPC sensitization. Treatment given: therapeutic diphenylcyclopropenone sensitization with weekly scalp DPC. The sample was whole blood, taken in connection with sensitization to the hapten diphenylcyclopropenone (DPC). The receptors were sampled from a woman between 50 and 59 years old with alopecia areata. Some clones in this sample may be carry-over from other donors' samples.

This chain connects TRBV4-1 to TRBJ1-5; D might be TRBD1 (6 bases). The CDR3 length is 16 residues. V lost 1 base, J lost 7 bases, and 17 bases lay in between. CDR1 and CDR2 from the germline V gene are MGHRA and YSYEKL. The CDR3 here is CASSQVLVQGGQPQHF. The CDR3 bases are TGCGCCAGCAGCCAAGTTTTGGTACAGGGCGGGCAGCCCCAGCATTTT.

This clonotype was observed at least ten times. The V gene is TRBV29-1, the J gene TRBJ2-3; 8 bases fit TRBD2. This CDR3 is 13 amino acids long. The J segment lost 4 bases and the V segment lost 6 bases, leaving 6 bases of the junction unmatched. CDR1 and CDR2 (germline): SQVTM, ANQGSEA. The CDR3 spells CSVRSGVPDTQYF. CDR3 nucleotides: TGCAGCGTCCGTAGCGGGGTCCCAGATACGCAGTATTTT.